What follows are 18 T cell receptor beta chains derived from one specimen sequenced in a study of CD4 T cells in relation to SARS-CoV-2 and coronaviruses listed by TCRdb under 2021. No cognate antigen is known for these TCRs. CD4+ T cells from unexposed donors were collected before the COVID-19 pandemic (2011-2018). Following 10 days of culture, the EasySep CD4+ T cell isolation kit was used to isolate CD4+ T cells. The library was made by the immunoSEQ multiplex PCR assay. This immuneACCESS table, as held by TCRdb, lists in-frame sequences with V and J called but not all clones. Of the missing ones, under half trace to an unresolved V gene in checked studies; the others have no known cause. Across this sample there are 25,000 to 30,000 clones, with 74% seen only once. The ten biggest clones cover approximately 24% of the sample. The sequenced material came from CD4+ T cells from PBMCs, cultured in vitro. These receptors came from a human donor in good health.

The chain links TRBV5-1 to TRBJ2-3, with a weak D call TRBD2 (6 bases). The CDR3 contains 16 residues. The V gene lost 1 base and the J gene lost 0 bases, with 12 bases spanning the gap. Germline V CDR1 and CDR2: SGHRS, YFSETQ. This chain's CDR3 is CASSLNEAGSTDTQYF. DNA of the CDR3: TGCGCCAGCAGCTTGAATGAGGCGGGAAGCACAGATACGCAGTATTTT.

This clone was picked up a small number of times. The CDR3 coding sequence is TGTGCCATCAGTGAGGGGACAGATGAAGCTTTCTTT. Its protein is CAISEGTDEAFF. The rearrangement links TRBV10-3 to TRBJ1-1; TRBD1 matches at 7 bases. Germline-derived CDR1 and CDR2 are ENHRY and SYGVKD. The CDR3 consists of 12 residues. V gave up 2 bases and J gave up 7 bases; unmatched junction bases: 1.

This sequence joins TRBV9 and TRBJ2-1; 9 nucleotides match TRBD2. Unmatched junction bases numbered 4, after V lost 4 bases and J lost 2 bases. This CDR3 comprises 15 residues. Germline V gene lookup returns CDR1 SGDLS and CDR2 YYNGEE. In DNA form, the CDR3 reads TGTGCCAGCAGCTCTCGACTAGCGGCCTACAATGAGCAGTTCTTC. Translated: CASSSRLAAYNEQFF. Supplemented by reference TRBV9 and TRBJ2-1, the full variable domain reads DSGVTQTPKHLITATGQRVTLRCSPRSGDLSVYWYQQSLDQGLQFLIQYYNGEERAKGNILERFSAQQFPDLHSELNLSSLELGDSALYFCASSSRLAAYNEQFFGPGTRLTVL.

This sequence joins TRBV5-1 and TRBJ1-4; tentative D call: TRBD1 (5 bases). The CDR3 contains 16 residues. Trimming removed 0 bases at V and 0 bases at J, with 9 bases between. Germline V gene data show CDR1 as SGHRS and CDR2 as YFSETQ. Here the CDR3 DNA reads TGCGCCAGCAGCTTGGCGGGGGATACAACTAATGAAAAACTGTTTTTT. Amino acids: CASSLAGDTTNEKLFF.

Only a few counts were recorded for this clone. The chain carries TRBV5-4 and TRBJ2-7; 8 bases agree with TRBD2. CDR1 and CDR2 from the germline V gene are SGHNT and YYREEE (reference sequence). The V gene end was trimmed by 0 bases and the J gene end by 7 bases; junction bases not matched to a gene: 3. The CDR3 spans 13 residues. CDR3 loop: CASSLGGGYEQYF. Written as DNA, the CDR3 is TGTGCCAGCAGCTTGGGCGGGGGGTATGAGCAGTACTTC.

V usage is TRBV6-2 or TRBV6-3 and J usage is TRBJ2-1; no definite D call. The CDR3 loop spans 13 amino acids. From germline, CDR1 is MNHEY and CDR2 SVGEGT. Trimming took off 0 bases at V and 2 bases at J, with 2 bases between the two ends. The chain's CDR3 is CASSYSPYNEQFF. The CDR3 nucleotides read TGTGCCAGCAGTTACTCTCCCTACAATGAGCAGTTCTTC.

The chain uses TRBV12-3 or TRBV12-4 and TRBJ2-2, with D unclear. V lost 5 bases, J lost 5 bases, and 6 bases lay in between. The CDR3 is 12 amino acids. The CDR3 DNA is TGTGCCAGCAGTCCTTCTACCGGGGAGCTGTTTTTT. Protein product: CASSPSTGELFF.

The gene calls are TRBV5-1 and TRBJ2-5; D perhaps matches TRBD1 (6 bases). The CDR3 has 14 residues. Germline assignment: CDR1 SGHRS and CDR2 YFSETQ. With 3 bases removed from V and 3 bases from J, the gap between germline ends came to 12 bases. The CDR3 nucleotides read TGCGCCAGCAGCTCCGCCGGGACAAAAGAGACCCAGTACTTC. Translating gives CASSSAGTKETQYF. Using reference TRBV5-1 and TRBJ2-5 for the parts outside the CDR3, the full variable domain is KAGVTQTPRYLIKTRGQQVTLSCSPISGHRSVSWYQQTPGQGLQFLFEYFSETQRNKGNFPGRFSGRQFSNSRSEMNVSTLELGDSALYLCASSSAGTKETQYFGPGTRLLVL.

The chain recombines TRBV5-1 with TRBJ2-1, with D possibly called TRBD1 or TRBD2 (6 bases each). Germline CDR1 reads SGHRS; CDR2 reads YFSETQ. This CDR3 region has 16 residues. V was cut by 0 bases and J by 6 bases, with 16 bases left in between. CDR3 sequence reads: CASSLDGGAPTNEQFF. The CDR3 bases are TGCGCCAGCAGCTTGGACGGGGGCGCCCCTACCAATGAGCAGTTCTTC.

The chain couples TRBV6-2 or TRBV6-3 to TRBJ2-4; 8 bases fit TRBD1. The CDR3 has 14 amino acids. J lost 8 bases, V lost 6 bases, and 9 bases had no gene match. Per germline, CDR1 MNHEY and CDR2 SVGEGT. This chain's CDR3 is CASSTDRVRHIQYF. CDR3 nucleotide sequence: TGTGCCAGCAGCACGGACAGGGTGAGGCACATTCAGTACTTC.

There are a few counts of this clone. The rearrangement links TRBV11-2 to TRBJ2-2; 10 bases match TRBD2. V trimming: 5 bases; J trimming: 5 bases; junction bases outside the gene matches: 5. This CDR3 region has 15 residues. Germline V CDR1 and CDR2: SGHAT, FQNNGV. The CDR3 spells CASSALAGGTGELFF. The CDR3 coding sequence is TGTGCCAGCAGCGCCTTAGCGGGGGGAACCGGGGAGCTGTTTTTT.

V and J are TRBV7-9 and TRBJ2-5; 15 bases are shared with TRBD2. Germline CDR1 reads SEHNR; CDR2 reads FQNEAQ (reference sequence). The CDR3 has 17 residues. Losses at the gene ends were 0 bases for V and 2 bases for J; bases not matched to a gene: 1. CDR3 sequence reads: CASSLAGLAGGQETQYF. In DNA form, the CDR3 reads TGTGCCAGCAGCTTAGCCGGACTAGCGGGGGGGCAAGAGACCCAGTACTTC.

The rearrangement links TRBV5-1 to TRBJ2-5; D might be TRBD1 (7 bases). Germline V lookup: CDR1 SGHRS, CDR2 YFSETQ. Trimming shortened V by 7 bases and J by 5 bases, and 18 bases separated the two germline ends. The CDR3 is 14 amino acids. CDR3 sequence: CASGLQGTGETQYF. In nucleotides, the CDR3 is TGCGCCAGCGGACTACAGGGGACGGGGGAGACCCAGTACTTC.

The rearrangement links TRBV5-1 to TRBJ1-1; D is ambiguous. V was trimmed by 6 bases and J by 0 bases, leaving 12 bases between them. Germline CDR1 reads SGHRS; CDR2 reads YFSETQ. The CDR3 runs to 14 residues. The CDR3 is CASTLTEVNTEAFF. The CDR3 nucleotides read TGCGCCAGCACCTTAACCGAGGTGAACACTGAAGCTTTCTTT.

The chain has TRBV6-2 or TRBV6-3 and TRBJ1-3; 8 nucleotides align to TRBD1. Germline V CDR1 and CDR2: MNHEY, SVGEGT. This CDR3 has 17 amino acids. Losses at the gene ends were 1 base for V and 4 bases for J; bases not matched to a gene: 9. In DNA, the CDR3 is TGTGCCAGCAGTTACTTCCCAGGGGGCTCTGCCGGAAACACCATATATTTT. Protein: CASSYFPGGSAGNTIYF.

The V gene is TRBV2, the J gene TRBJ2-6; D ambiguous. This CDR3 region has 14 residues. In germline, CDR1 is SNHLY, CDR2 FYNNEI. V was trimmed by 7 bases and J by 2 bases, leaving 9 bases between them. The CDR3 coding sequence is TGTGCCAGCAAGGTGGATCCTGGGGCCAACGTCCTGACTTTC. Protein product: CASKVDPGANVLTF.

The J gene is TRBJ1-5, the V gene TRBV7-2; D is unresolved. CDR1 SGHTA and CDR2 FQGNSA come from the germline V gene. CDR3 length: 13 residues. The V end was cut by 5 bases, the J end by 3 bases, with 8 bases between. This CDR3 reads CASSPRNNQPQHF. CDR3 sequence (DNA): TGTGCCAGCAGCCCCCGAAACAATCAGCCCCAGCATTTT.

The CDR3 coding sequence is TGTGCCAGCAGTCAACAGGGTCACTATGGCTACACCTTC. Translating gives CASSQQGHYGYTF. The chain combines TRBV6-5 with TRBJ1-2; TRBD1 might be the D (6 bases). The CDR3 is 13 residues long. Germline-derived CDR1 and CDR2 are MNHEY and SVGAGI. Trimming stripped 5 bases from V and 3 bases from J, with 10 bases between.